One T cell receptor beta chain is described in this entry. The target antigen is unknown. The data belong to a study of monozygotic twins with inflammatory bowel disease. Each sample had eight separate cDNA synthesis reactions. Following a re-call of the 5' RACE reads, TCRdb has one entry per CDR3 protein and lacks DNA. The sample includes around 190,000 distinct CDR3 sequences. The CDR3 runs to 13 residues. Germline CDR1 and CDR2: MGHDK and SYGVNS. Broader study findings: IBD patients share fewer clonotypes with other people than healthy twins do, especially with disease activity.

The receptor was derived from a human donor with ulcerative colitis or Crohn's disease, or a healthy co-twin of an affected twin (not recorded which). The J gene is TRBJ2-5, the V gene TRBV25-1; TCRdb returns TRBD2, unconfirmable since there is no DNA. Sequenced sample: blood. This chain's CDR3 is CASRGTPPETQYF.